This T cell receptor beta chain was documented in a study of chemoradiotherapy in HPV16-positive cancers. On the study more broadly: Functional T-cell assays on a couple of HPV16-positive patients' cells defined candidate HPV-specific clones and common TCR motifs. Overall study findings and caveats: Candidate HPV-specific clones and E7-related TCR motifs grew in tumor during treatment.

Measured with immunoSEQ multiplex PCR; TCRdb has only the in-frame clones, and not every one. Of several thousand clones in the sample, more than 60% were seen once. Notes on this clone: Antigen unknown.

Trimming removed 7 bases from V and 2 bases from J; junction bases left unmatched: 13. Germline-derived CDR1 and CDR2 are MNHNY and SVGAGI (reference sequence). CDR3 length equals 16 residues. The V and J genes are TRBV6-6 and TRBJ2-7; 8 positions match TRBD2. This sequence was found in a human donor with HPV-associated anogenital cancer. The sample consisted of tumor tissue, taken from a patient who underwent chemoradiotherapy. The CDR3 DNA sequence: TGTGCCAGCACCCCTGAACGGATAGCGGGAACCTACGAGCAGTACTTC. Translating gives CASTPERIAGTYEQYF.